This TCR beta chain derives from a study of blood T cell repertoires in COVID-19. Germline V gene sequence: CDR1 LNHDA, CDR2 SQIVND (reference sequence). V lost 3 bases, J lost 4 bases, and 15 bases lay in between. The CDR3 length is 15 residues. Sequenced by immunoSEQ multiplex PCR; TCRdb stores in-frame clones only, minus some. The table includes over 150,000 clones, more than 75% detected once. This receptor was identified in a woman aged 60-75 years with COVID-19, enrolled during active disease. Sample: peripheral blood. V usage is TRBV19 and J usage is TRBJ1-1; no firm D call. The DNA of the CDR3 is TGTGCCAGTAGTATTAATCTTGGGAGCAGCACTGAAGCTTTCTTT. This translates into CASSINLGSSTEAFF.